This T cell receptor (beta chain) was recovered during a study of CD8+CD57+ T cells in acquired aplastic anemia. About the study: An average of around 3.5 ug of DNA was obtained from sorted CD4+ and CD8+ cells. Study-wide points: Comparison of patients with controls identified approximately 28 shared CD8+ CDR3 sequences.

Before being chosen for sequencing, patients had shown CD8+CD57+ cell expansion by flow cytometry. CDR3 and TCR beta VDJ profiling relied on genomic DNA as the template. TCRdb itself ran the reads through MiXCR, one entry per CDR3 protein. The repertoire holds about 200,000 distinct CDR3 sequences, with 40% to 60% as singletons. Only one count was recorded for this clonotype. What it binds is not known. A much bigger clone sits one base away, suggesting this may be a read error. In germline, CDR1 is SGHRS, CDR2 YFSETQ. CDR3 length: 14 residues. This clonotype originated in a human donor with aplastic anemia. The sample taken for sequencing was sorted CD4+, CD8+, or CD8+CD57+ T cells (not recorded which) from PBMCs. The rearrangement uses TRBV5-1 and TRBJ1-1; tentative D call: TRBD1 (6 bases). CDR3 DNA: TGTGCCAGCAGCTTGAAAACAGGGAGGACTGAAGCTTCCTTT. Amino acid sequence: CASSLKTGRTEASF.